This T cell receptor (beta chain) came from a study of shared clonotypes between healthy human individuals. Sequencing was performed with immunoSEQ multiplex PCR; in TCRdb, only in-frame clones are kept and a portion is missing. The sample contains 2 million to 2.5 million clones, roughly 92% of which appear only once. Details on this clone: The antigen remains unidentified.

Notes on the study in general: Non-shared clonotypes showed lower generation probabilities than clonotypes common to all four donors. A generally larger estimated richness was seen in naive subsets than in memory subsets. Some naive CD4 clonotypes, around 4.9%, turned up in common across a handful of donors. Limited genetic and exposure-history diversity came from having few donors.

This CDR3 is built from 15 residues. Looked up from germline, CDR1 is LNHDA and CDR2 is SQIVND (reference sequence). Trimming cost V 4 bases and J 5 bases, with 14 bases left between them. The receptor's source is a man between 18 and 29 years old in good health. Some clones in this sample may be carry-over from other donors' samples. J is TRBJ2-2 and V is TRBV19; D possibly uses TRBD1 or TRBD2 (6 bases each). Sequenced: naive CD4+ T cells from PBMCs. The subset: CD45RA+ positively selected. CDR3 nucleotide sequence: TGTGCCAGTAGTAAAGGGGGGTCTATAACCGGGGAGCTGTTTTTT. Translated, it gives CASSKGGSITGELFF.